This T cell receptor (beta chain) was found in a study of T cell responses to AZD1222 COVID-19 vaccine (dated by TCRdb to the early 2020s). In terms of the full investigation: Because spike-specific TCR depth and breadth did not differ between the two schedules, AZD1222 recipients who got a second dose at roughly 4 weeks were pooled with those who got a second dose at roughly 12 weeks. TCR sequencing was performed for 233 trial participants, of whom roughly 200 were given two doses of AZD1222 and 26 were given two doses of MenACWY control vaccine. Trial participants were enrolled into age subgroups of 18-55, 56-69 and 70-plus years, which contained about 150, 27 and 61 TCR-sequenced participants, respectively.

The research as a whole found: Nearly half of unique spike-specific TCRs reportedly recognized epitopes outside regions mutated in the B.1.351 and B.1.1.7 variants. Conclusions about previously exposed vaccinees are limited, since just five or six AZD1222 recipients were seropositive for SARS-CoV-2 at baseline. Participants were mostly white British, with more females than males. The authors suggested clonal diversity may have been underestimated. After two AZD1222 doses, both the breadth and the depth of spike-specific TCRs were significantly higher than at day 0 and than in MenACWY recipients. In the small 56-69-year group, the increase in depth fell short of significance, most likely because of low power. Because no samples from the day 14 peak response were available, repertoires could be characterized only after the peak T cell response. Vaccine-associated CD4 TCRs spanned the whole spike protein, with dominant responses in regions 160-218 and 743-854.

Relative to germline, V is missing 2 bases and J is missing 1 base, with 1 base of the junction outside any gene match. The CDR3, from cysteine to phenylalanine, totals 15 residues. Kept here is only the CDR3 DNA, which spans 45 bases and is read in frame from base 1. From a lookup of the germline V gene (reference sequence), CDR1 and CDR2 are LNHNV and YYDKDF. Turning to this clone: The antigen it recognizes is unknown. No qualities accompany the bases; no much larger clone lies one base away.

In the paper's terms, the time point label means: baseline before first vaccination. Vaccinee samples came from UK trials COV001 and COV002, including a single-blind randomized controlled phase 2/3 trial of AZD1222 (ChAdOx1 nCoV-19) in healthy adults. For TCRbeta chain sequencing, PBMC samples from trial participants were taken at day 0 and at day 28 after the second dose. The CDR3 regions of human TCRbeta chains were subjected to immunosequencing. Under the source paper's analysis protocol: TCRs in the repertoires were matched against a reference library of SARS-CoV-2-specific TCRs that had been generated with the MIRA antigen-specificity platform. Breadth was defined as the fraction of unique TCRs that were SARS-CoV-2-associated, and depth was defined as the fraction of total T cells that were SARS-CoV-2-associated. Each spike-specific TCR was assigned to its reactive spike region and to a CD4 or CD8 class using the MIRA data. Log10-transformed breadth and depth values were compared by one-way ANOVA with Sidak's multiple comparisons tests. As stored in TCRdb, this immuneACCESS dataset retains in-frame rearrangements with V and J assigned. A fraction of the clones does not appear; measured against another copy, unresolved V genes explain less than half of the discrepancy, and the remainder lacks a known reason. V, J and clone size were drawn from that table, and D and trimming were deduced from the DNA. Recorded for this sample are about 170,000 clones; roughly nine tenths of them occurred a single time. In total, the top ten clones hold 6.9% of the sample.

Recombination connected TRBV15 to TRBJ2-3, with 9 bases aligning to TRBD2. This TCR was sampled from an adult in good health. This specimen was peripheral blood, taken on day 0 of AZD1222 vaccination. CDR3 loop: CATSRRTSGTDTQYF. The sequence in DNA is TGTGCCACCAGCAGACGGACTAGCGGCACAGATACGCAGTATTTT. Full variable domain (CDR3 extended with the reference TRBV15 and TRBJ2-3 proteins): DAMVIQNPRYQVTQFGKPVTLSCSQTLNHNVMYWYQQKSSQAPKLLFHYYDKDFNNEADTPDNFQSRRPNTSFCFLDIRSPGLGDTAMYLCATSRRTSGTDTQYFGPGTRLTVL.